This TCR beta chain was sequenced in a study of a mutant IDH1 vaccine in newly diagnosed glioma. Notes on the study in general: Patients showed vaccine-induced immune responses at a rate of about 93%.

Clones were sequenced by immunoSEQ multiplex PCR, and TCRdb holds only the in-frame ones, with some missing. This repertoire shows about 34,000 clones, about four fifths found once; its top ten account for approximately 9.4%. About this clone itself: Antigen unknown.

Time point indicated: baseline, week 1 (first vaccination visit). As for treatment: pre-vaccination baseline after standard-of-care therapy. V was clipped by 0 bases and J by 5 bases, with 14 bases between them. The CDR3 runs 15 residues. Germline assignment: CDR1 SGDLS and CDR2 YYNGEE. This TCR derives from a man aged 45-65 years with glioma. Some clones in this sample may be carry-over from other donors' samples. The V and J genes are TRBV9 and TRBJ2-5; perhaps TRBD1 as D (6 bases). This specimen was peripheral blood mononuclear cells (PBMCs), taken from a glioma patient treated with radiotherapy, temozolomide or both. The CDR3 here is CASSVEGRGLETQYF. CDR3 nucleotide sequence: TGTGCCAGCAGCGTAGAAGGCAGGGGATTGGAGACCCAGTACTTC.